The clone carrying this T cell receptor beta chain was observed a single time. This sample stems from a study of blood T cell repertoires in COVID-19. Overall study context: COVID-19 samples from acute and convalescent phases originated in the United States, Italy and Spain. Sources were T cells, B-cell-depleted T cells, or PBMCs; the material itself was cDNA or gDNA.

Under the authors' procedure: For nucleated cells, counts were estimated from reference gene primer amplification. Generated by immunoSEQ multiplex PCR, the TCRdb table keeps only in-frame clones and is missing some. V, J and clone size reflect that table, while D and trimming were determined from the DNA. Of over 70,000 clones in the sample, roughly 80% were seen once. Germline V gene lookup returns CDR1 SEHNR and CDR2 FQNEAQ (reference sequence). The V and J ends lost 2 bases and 3 bases respectively, with 2 bases between them. The CDR3 loop spans 12 amino acids. The material sequenced was peripheral blood. This sequence was found in a human donor in a cohort sampled during active COVID-19. The chain employs TRBV7-9 and TRBJ2-1, with D uncertain. The DNA for the CDR3 is TGTGCCAGCAGCTTACACTACAATGAGCAGTTCTTC. Amino acid sequence: CASSLHYNEQFF.